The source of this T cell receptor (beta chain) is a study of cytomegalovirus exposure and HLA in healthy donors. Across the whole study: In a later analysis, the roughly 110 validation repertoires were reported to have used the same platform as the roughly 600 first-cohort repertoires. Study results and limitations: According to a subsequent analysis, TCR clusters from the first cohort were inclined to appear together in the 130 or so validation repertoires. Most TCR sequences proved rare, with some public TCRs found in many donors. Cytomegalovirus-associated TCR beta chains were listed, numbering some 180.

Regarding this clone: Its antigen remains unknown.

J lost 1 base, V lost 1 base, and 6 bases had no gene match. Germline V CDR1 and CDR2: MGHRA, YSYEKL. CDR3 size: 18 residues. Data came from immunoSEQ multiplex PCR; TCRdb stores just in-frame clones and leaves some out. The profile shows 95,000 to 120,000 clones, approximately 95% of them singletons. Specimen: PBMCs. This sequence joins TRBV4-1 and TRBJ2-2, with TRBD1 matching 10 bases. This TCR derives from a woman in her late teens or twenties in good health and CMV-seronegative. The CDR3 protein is CASSQVGDRGGNTGELFF. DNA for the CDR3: TGCGCCAGCAGCCAAGTGGGGGACAGGGGCGGGAACACCGGGGAGCTGTTTTTT.